Within the sample, the clone carrying this T cell receptor (beta chain) is medium-sized. The TRBV12-4/TRBJ1-2 clonotypes were amplified using barcode primers with ligated adaptors. TCRdb re-analysed the multiplex PCR reads in MiXCR, keeping a single row per CDR3 protein. This table has 450 to 600 distinct CDR3 sequences, approximately 0.81% appearing once. V lost 0 bases and J lost 8, with 7 bases in between. There are 12 residues in the CDR3. This receptor was obtained from a female donor with breast cancer. The chain uses TRBV12-3 or TRBV12-4 and TRBJ1-2; tentatively, D is TRBD1 (5 bases). Sequencing was done on a sample of naive CD4+ T cells sorted from blood. The subset denotes: naive CD4+ T cells, CD4+CD45RA+CD25-. The CDR3 region is CASSLARVGYTF. CDR3 in DNA: TGTGCCAGCAGTTTAGCCAGGGTAGGCTACACCTTC.